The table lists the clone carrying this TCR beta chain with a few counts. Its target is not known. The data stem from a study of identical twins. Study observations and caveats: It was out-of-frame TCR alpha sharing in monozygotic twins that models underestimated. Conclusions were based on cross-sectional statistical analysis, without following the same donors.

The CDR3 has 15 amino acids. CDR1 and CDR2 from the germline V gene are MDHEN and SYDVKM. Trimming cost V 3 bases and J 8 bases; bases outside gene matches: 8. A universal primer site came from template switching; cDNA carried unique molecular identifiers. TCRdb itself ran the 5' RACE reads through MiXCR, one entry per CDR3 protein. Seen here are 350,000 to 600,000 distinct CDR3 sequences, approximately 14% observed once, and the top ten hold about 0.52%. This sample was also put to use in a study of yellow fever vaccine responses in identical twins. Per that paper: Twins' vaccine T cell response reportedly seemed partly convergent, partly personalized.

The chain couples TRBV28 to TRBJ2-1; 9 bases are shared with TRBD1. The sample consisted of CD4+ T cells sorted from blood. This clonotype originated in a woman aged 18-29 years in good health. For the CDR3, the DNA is TGTGCCAGCAGTTTCGCCACAGGGGGCAAGGATGAGCAGTTCTTC. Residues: CASSFATGGKDEQFF.